This TCR beta chain stems from a study of blood T cell repertoires in COVID-19. Turning to the study itself: From the United States, Italy and Spain came samples of acute and convalescent COVID-19. T cells, B-cell-depleted T cells, or PBMCs supplied cDNA or gDNA.

From germline, CDR1 is SGHDT and CDR2 YYEEEE. CDR3 length: 16 amino acids. The V and J ends lost 4 bases and 3 bases, in that order; junction bases with no gene match: 12. As handled by the study authors: Estimates of nucleated cell counts were drawn from the amplification of reference gene primers. Sequenced by immunoSEQ multiplex PCR; TCRdb stores in-frame clones only, minus some. V and J calls and clone size are those listed in that table; D and trimming were worked out from the DNA. This sample has approximately 96,000 clones, with 65% to 85% found just once. Sequencing was performed on peripheral blood. The receptor was isolated from a woman aged 80 or over with acute or convalescent COVID-19. The chain carries TRBV5-6 and TRBJ1-1; 7 nucleotides agree with TRBD1. The CDR3 spells CASSPERGRAYTEAFF. For the CDR3, the DNA is TGTGCCAGCAGCCCGGAGAGGGGGCGAGCGTACACTGAAGCTTTCTTT.